Following are 32 T cell receptor beta chains from one sample sequenced in a study of identifying expanded T cells in peripheral blood. Method: immunoSEQ multiplex PCR; TCRdb's copy keeps in-frame clones and lacks some. The sample lists tens of thousands of clones; over 75% were seen once. The sample comprised blood. All receptors derive from a person aged 18 to 75 in good health.

This chain connects TRBV2 to TRBJ2-7; D might be TRBD2 (5 bases). In germline, CDR1 is SNHLY, CDR2 FYNNEI. V was shortened by 10 bases and J by 2 bases, with 6 bases between the two germline ends. This CDR3 is 10 amino acids long. CDR3 sequence reads: CATGTYEQYF. CDR3 DNA: TGTGCCACCGGGACCTACGAGCAGTACTTC.

The chain is built from TRBV19 and TRBJ1-2, with TRBD1 identical over 10 bases. CDR1 LNHDA and CDR2 SQIVND come from the germline V gene (reference sequence). V trimming: 6 bases; J trimming: 2 bases; junction bases outside the gene matches: 6. There are 15 residues in the CDR3. The CDR3 DNA follows: TGTGCCAGTAGGACAGGGGGCGCGGGGAACTATGGCTACACCTTC. It encodes CASRTGGAGNYGYTF.

V usage is TRBV19 and J usage is TRBJ2-1; 10 bases map to TRBD1. The CDR3 totals 13 residues. The V and J ends lost 7 bases and 6 bases, in that order; junction bases with no gene match: 3. The germline V gene encodes CDR1 LNHDA and CDR2 SQIVND (reference sequence). The CDR3 sequence: CASKRTGGNEQFF. In DNA form, the CDR3 reads TGTGCCAGTAAAAGGACAGGGGGCAATGAGCAGTTCTTC.

The V call is TRBV7-2, the J call TRBJ2-7; no clear D. V lost 5 bases, J lost 4 bases, and 6 bases lay in between. Germline CDR1 is SGHTA and CDR2 is FQGNSA. The CDR3 length is 11 residues. CDR3 in DNA: TGTGCCAGCAGCCTTAAGTACGAGCAGTACTTC. This encodes CASSLKYEQYF.

The rearrangement links TRBV6-1 to TRBJ2-2, with 10 positions matching TRBD2. CDR1 and CDR2 (germline): MNHNS, SASEGT. The CDR3 sequence is 15 residues long. Unmatched junction bases numbered 3, after V lost 5 bases and J lost 3 bases. The CDR3 coding sequence is TGTGCCAGCAGTATTACTAGCGGGGACACCGGGGAGCTGTTTTTT. It is translated as CASSITSGDTGELFF.

CDR3 loop: CASSFQGDGGDTQYF. In DNA, the CDR3 is TGTGCCAGCAGCTTCCAGGGAGACGGGGGAGATACGCAGTATTTT. The rearrangement links TRBV13 to TRBJ2-3; D possibly corresponds to TRBD2 (6 bases). Germline values: CDR1 PRHDT, CDR2 FYEKMQ (reference sequence). V was shortened by 3 bases and J by 5 bases, with 15 bases between the two germline ends. The length of the CDR3 is 15 residues.

This clone rates as medium-sized (0.01 to 0.1%). The rearrangement uses TRBV4-2 and TRBJ1-4, with a tentative D call TRBD1 (5 bases). Per the germline V gene, CDR1 is LGHNA and CDR2 is YNFKEQ. This CDR3 is built from 16 residues. V lost 0 bases, J lost 8 bases, and 16 bases lay in between. The CDR3, as DNA: TGTGCCAGCAGCCAAGATGTAGGGGTGGGGAGCGAAAAACTGTTTTTT. Protein: CASSQDVGVGSEKLFF.

The gene calls are TRBV27 and TRBJ2-7; 10 positions match TRBD1. V was pared by 2 bases and J by 4 bases, with 8 bases of the junction left unmatched. The CDR3 spans 16 residues. The V gene's germline CDR1 is MNHEY and CDR2 SMNVEV (reference sequence). CDR3 loop: CASSLRSGTGDYEQYF. The DNA for the CDR3 is TGTGCCAGCAGTTTAAGGTCCGGGACAGGGGATTACGAGCAGTACTTC.

The chain recombines TRBV23-1 with TRBJ2-7; 9 bases align to TRBD1. TRBV23-1 is an ORF, and what it does is uncertain. This CDR3 contains 15 residues. V lost 6 bases, J lost 5 bases, and 11 bases stayed unmatched. CDR3 bases: TGCGCCAGCAGCCCAGGACAGGGGTGGATACACGAGCAGTACTTC. It specifies CASSPGQGWIHEQYF.

This clone was seen a single time. The CDR3 DNA sequence: TGTGCCAGTAGAAACAGGGGAGGGTTGGACACCGGGGAGCTGTTTTTT. Amino acid sequence: CASRNRGGLDTGELFF. V usage is TRBV19 and J usage is TRBJ2-2, with D perhaps TRBD1 or TRBD2 (7 bases each). With 6 bases removed from V and 3 bases from J, the gap between germline ends came to 17 bases. Germline CDR1 is LNHDA and CDR2 is SQIVND (reference sequence). The CDR3 covers 16 residues.

The gene calls are TRBV27 and TRBJ1-6; 10 nucleotides align to TRBD1. The CDR3 has 15 residues. V shed 2 bases and J 9 bases; nucleotides not matched to a gene: 4. Germline V gene lookup returns CDR1 MNHEY and CDR2 SMNVEV (reference sequence). The CDR3 is CASSLRTGGGSPLHF. CDR3 nucleotides: TGTGCCAGCAGTTTACGGACAGGGGGAGGTTCACCCCTCCACTTT.

The rearrangement uses TRBV7-8 and TRBJ1-2; 8 nucleotides align to TRBD1. The junction had 9 bases not matched to a gene; V was cut back by 5 bases and J by 4 bases. This CDR3 spans 15 amino acids. Germline loops: CDR1 SGHVS, CDR2 FQNEAQ. CDR3 sequence reads: CASSRDRGPPYGYTF. The CDR3 bases are TGTGCCAGCAGCAGAGACAGGGGACCCCCCTATGGCTACACCTTC.

The V and J genes are TRBV27 and TRBJ1-3; D call uncertain. V gave up 3 bases and J gave up 1 base, with 7 bases separating them. CDR1 and CDR2 from the germline V gene are MNHEY and SMNVEV (reference sequence). CDR3 size: 14 residues. The CDR3 sequence is CASSFRGSGNTIYF. CDR3 DNA sequence: TGTGCCAGCAGTTTTCGGGGTTCTGGAAACACCATATATTTT.

J is TRBJ1-1 and V is TRBV15, with a tentative D call TRBD1 (5 bases). From germline, CDR1 is LNHNV and CDR2 YYDKDF (reference sequence). V gave up 2 bases and J gave up 5 bases, with 15 bases separating them. The length of the CDR3 is 15 residues. This CDR3 is CATSRSDTGGTEAFF. Written as DNA, the CDR3 is TGTGCCACCAGCAGATCGGACACCGGGGGTACTGAAGCTTTCTTT. The full variable domain, rest sourced from reference TRBV15 and TRBJ1-1, is DAMVIQNPRYQVTQFGKPVTLSCSQTLNHNVMYWYQQKSSQAPKLLFHYYDKDFNNEADTPDNFQSRRPNTSFCFLDIRSPGLGDTAMYLCATSRSDTGGTEAFFGQGTRLTVV.

In its sample, this clone was seen a few times. V usage is TRBV28 and J usage is TRBJ2-1; 8 bases are a match to TRBD2. Losses at the gene ends were 11 bases for V and 0 bases for J; bases not matched to a gene: 3. The CDR3 is made up of 13 amino acids. Germline CDR1 and CDR2: MDHEN and SYDVKM. This CDR3 reads CAGGGSSYNEQFF. The CDR3 DNA follows: TGTGCCGGCGGGGGGAGCTCCTACAATGAGCAGTTCTTC.

This chain joins TRBV4-1 and TRBJ2-3, with 14 bases matching TRBD2. V gave up 4 bases and J gave up 5 bases; unmatched junction bases: 5. The CDR3 contains 16 residues. Germline-derived CDR1 and CDR2 are MGHRA and YSYEKL. The CDR3 here is CASSRGTSGSGDTQYF. CDR3 DNA: TGCGCCAGCAGCCGGGGGACTAGCGGGAGTGGAGATACGCAGTATTTT.

This clone was observed a handful of times. J is TRBJ2-3 and V is TRBV6-4; D may be TRBD2 (5 bases). This CDR3 contains 16 residues. Germline lookup yields CDR1 MRHNA and CDR2 SNTAGT. Trimming removed 3 bases at V and 0 bases at J, with 13 bases between. The CDR3 reads CASSEILERSTDTQYF. The CDR3 coding sequence is TGTGCCAGCAGTGAAATTTTGGAGCGGAGCACAGATACGCAGTATTTT.

Here the CDR3 reads CASSPLRGTGSTGELFF. The CDR3 bases are TGCGCCAGCAGCCCTCTCCGGGGGACAGGGAGCACCGGGGAGCTGTTTTTT. The rearrangement uses TRBV4-1 and TRBJ2-2; TRBD1 matches 9 bases. The CDR3 sequence is 17 residues long. Per germline, CDR1 MGHRA and CDR2 YSYEKL. With 4 bases clipped from V and 4 bases from J, the junction kept 10 bases outside the gene matches.

In this sample, this clone turned up a few times. The chain joins TRBV6-5 to TRBJ1-2; D remains ambiguous. The CDR3 has 13 amino acids. V lost 2 bases to trimming and J lost 3 bases, with 7 bases between them. Germline CDR1 MNHEY, CDR2 SVGAGI. The CDR3 sequence is CASSYADYYGYTF. The CDR3, as DNA: TGTGCCAGCAGTTACGCAGATTACTATGGCTACACCTTC.

The CDR3 sequence is CASSLVKGWNTEAFF. In DNA form, the CDR3 reads TGTGCCAGCAGCTTGGTGAAGGGATGGAACACTGAAGCTTTCTTT. The chain recombines TRBV5-6 with TRBJ1-1; D call uncertain. CDR1 SGHDT and CDR2 YYEEEE come from the germline V gene. The length of the CDR3 is 15 residues. V was trimmed by 0 bases and J by 1 base, leaving 10 bases between them.

In nucleotides, the CDR3 is TGTGCCAGCTCACCCTCCAATGAGCAGTTCTTC. This gives the protein CASSPSNEQFF. The chain recombines TRBV18 with TRBJ2-1; no definite D call. There are 11 residues in the CDR3. The germline V gene has CDR1 KGHSH and CDR2 LQKENI. Trimming stripped 3 bases from V and 6 bases from J, with 3 bases between.

The chain links TRBV18 to TRBJ1-6; no definite D call. From germline, CDR1 is KGHSH and CDR2 LQKENI. The CDR3 runs 15 residues. V lost 3 bases, J lost 0 bases, and 6 bases lay in between. This chain's CDR3 is CASSPDSSYNSPLHF. CDR3 nucleotides: TGTGCCAGCTCACCGGATAGCTCCTATAATTCACCCCTCCACTTT.

The V and J genes are TRBV29-1 and TRBJ1-2; 11 nucleotides match TRBD1. The length of the CDR3 is 12 residues. Germline V gene data show CDR1 as SQVTM and CDR2 as ANQGSEA. V was clipped by 6 bases and J by 5 bases; unmatched bases: 2. The CDR3 coding sequence is TGCAGCGTGGGGACAGGGGGGTATGGCTACACCTTC. Its protein product is CSVGTGGYGYTF.

This clone counts as medium-sized. CDR3 protein: CAGHTVNQETQYF. DNA for the CDR3: TGTGCCGGTCACACGGTTAACCAAGAGACCCAGTACTTC. The V call is TRBV7-9, the J call TRBJ2-5; unclear D gene. Between the trimmed V and J ends, which lost 11 bases and 0 bases, there was a span of 13 bases. The CDR3 is 13 amino acids. The germline V gene encodes CDR1 SEHNR and CDR2 FQNEAQ (reference sequence). The complete variable domain, with remaining parts taken from reference TRBV7-9 and TRBJ2-5, reads DTGVSQNPRHKITKRGQNVTFRCDPISEHNRLYWYRQTLGQGPEFLTYFQNEAQLEKSRLLSDRFSAERPKGSFSTLEIQRTEQGDSAMYLCAGHTVNQETQYFGPGTRLLVL.

The table lists this clone with a count of one. The V call is TRBV18, the J call TRBJ1-1; 10 nucleotides line up with TRBD1. Germline V CDR1 and CDR2: KGHSH, LQKENI. V trimming: 0 bases; J trimming: 4 bases; junction bases outside the gene matches: 2. The CDR3 totals 15 residues. CDR3 coding DNA: TGTGCCAGCTCACCACCGGGACAGGGGCTCACTGAAGCTTTCTTT. Protein sequence: CASSPPGQGLTEAFF.

The chain combines TRBV7-7 with TRBJ2-1; the match to TRBD2 covers 12 bases. The CDR3 is 15 residues long. Germline V lookup: CDR1 SSHAT, CDR2 FNYEAQ (reference sequence). The V and J ends lost 4 bases and 5 bases, in that order; junction bases with no gene match: 3. The CDR3 DNA sequence: TGTGCCAGCAGCTCCCTAGCGGGGGGGAACAATGAGCAGTTCTTC. It yields the protein CASSSLAGGNNEQFF. Full variable domain (missing parts from reference TRBV7-7 and TRBJ2-1): GAGVSQSPRYKVTKRGQDVTLRCDPISSHATLYWYQQALGQGPEFLTYFNYEAQPDKSGLPSDRFSAERPEGSISTLTIQRTEQRDSAMYRCASSSLAGGNNEQFFGPGTRLTVL.

The chain links TRBV29-1 to TRBJ1-2, with TRBD1 matching over 9 bases. The CDR3 length is 13 residues. Germline V CDR1 and CDR2: SQVTM, ANQGSEA. J gave up 5 bases and V 4 bases, and 5 bases lay outside the gene matches. The CDR3 loop reads CSVGDRAEYGYTF. CDR3 in DNA: TGCAGCGTTGGGGACAGGGCAGAATATGGCTACACCTTC.

The CDR3 sequence: CASSVVARGYNEQFF. The CDR3 bases are TGTGCCAGCAGCGTAGTAGCCAGGGGCTACAATGAGCAGTTCTTC. The genes are TRBV9 and TRBJ2-1; a possible D gene is TRBD1 (6 bases). CDR1 SGDLS and CDR2 YYNGEE come from the germline V gene. The CDR3 extends over 15 amino acids. Trimming pared 0 bases from V and 3 bases from J, leaving 10 bases between.

The rearrangement uses TRBV28 and TRBJ1-6; D possibly corresponds to TRBD1 (5 bases). There are 14 residues in the CDR3. CDR1 and CDR2 (germline): MDHEN, SYDVKM. V was cut by 10 bases and J by 8 bases, with 18 bases left in between. CDR3 loop: CATRVGDIDSPLHF. The CDR3, as DNA: TGTGCCACCCGTGTGGGGGATATTGATTCACCCCTCCACTTT. The entire variable domain, with the rest obtained from reference TRBV28 and TRBJ1-6, is as follows: DVKVTQSSRYLVKRTGEKVFLECVQDMDHENMFWYRQDPGLGLRLIYFSYDVKMKEKGDIPEGYSVSREKKERFSLILESASTNQTSMYLCATRVGDIDSPLHFGNGTRLTVT.

The V gene is TRBV5-4, the J gene TRBJ2-3; TRBD2 matches 13 bases. This CDR3 has 19 amino acids. Germline lookup yields CDR1 SGHNT and CDR2 YYREEE (reference sequence). V shed 2 bases and J 2 bases; nucleotides not matched to a gene: 11. This CDR3 is CASSFGWTSGGANTDTQYF. CDR3 in DNA: TGTGCCAGCAGCTTTGGTTGGACTAGCGGGGGAGCCAACACAGATACGCAGTATTTT.

The chain is built from TRBV20-1 and TRBJ2-5; D unclear. V was pared by 5 bases and J by 5 bases, with 6 bases between. Looked up from germline, CDR1 is DFQATT and CDR2 is SNEGSKA (reference sequence). The CDR3 has 10 amino acids. CDR3 sequence: CSALGETQYF. The CDR3 DNA follows: TGCAGTGCTCTGGGGGAGACCCAGTACTTC.

V gene TRBV4-1 combines with J gene TRBJ1-5; D gene unclear. The CDR3 is 15 amino acids. Trimming cost V 0 bases and J 8 bases, with 14 bases left between them. Germline assignment: CDR1 MGHRA and CDR2 YSYEKL. The CDR3 region is CASSQDSPSFKPQHF. In DNA form, the CDR3 reads TGCGCCAGCAGCCAAGATTCCCCGTCATTTAAGCCCCAGCATTTT.